One sample yielded the 32 T cell receptor beta chains listed below, sequenced in a study of T cells in Graves' hyperthyroidism and ophthalmopathy. Amplification yielded TCR beta CDR3 regions, with RNA transcripts as the source. HTBI primers were employed in a first-round RT-PCR of the TCR CDR3. TCRdb independently ran MiXCR on the multiplex PCR reads; one entry per CDR3 protein. Of about 840,000 distinct CDR3 sequences listed, around 38% were seen once; the top ten hold 7.5% to 9.5%. The sequencing input was blood. The receptor set was obtained from a man aged 18-30 years with Graves' hyperthyroidism.

Concerning this clonotype: A much larger clone differs by one base, so this may be a read error. The chain combines TRBV7-3 with TRBJ2-5; D remains unclear. This CDR3 contains 13 residues. Germline V gene sequence: CDR1 SGHTA, CDR2 FQGTGA. Trimming left V 8 bases short and J 1 base short, with 11 bases between. DNA for the CDR3: TGTGCCAGCCCGACTCGACCCCAAGAGACCCAGTACTTC. The encoded protein is CASPTRPQETQYF.

The V and J genes are TRBV6-1 and TRBJ2-7; 7 bases line up with TRBD2. Germline values: CDR1 MNHNS, CDR2 SASEGT. Unmatched junction bases numbered 6, after V lost 2 bases and J lost 2 bases. This CDR3 is built from 15 residues. CDR3 DNA sequence: TGTGCCAGCAGTGAACTTCGGGAGGTCGCCTACGAGCAGTACTTC. Residues: CASSELREVAYEQYF.

The gene calls are TRBV7-9 and TRBJ2-7; D call uncertain. There are 14 residues in the CDR3. The V gene lost 0 bases and the J gene lost 6 bases, with 12 bases spanning the gap. Germline-derived CDR1 and CDR2 are SEHNR and FQNEAQ (reference sequence). The CDR3 reads CASSLAGFGGEQYF. CDR3 sequence (DNA): TGTGCCAGCAGCTTAGCTGGATTTGGTGGCGAGCAGTACTTC.

This clonotype was recorded at least ten times. The chain recombines TRBV25-1 with TRBJ1-2; D ambiguous. CDR3 length equals 13 residues. CDR1 and CDR2 (germline): MGHDK, SYGVNS. V was pared by 2 bases and J by 3 bases, with 7 bases between. CDR3 protein: CASSERDYYGYTF. In DNA, the CDR3 is TGTGCCAGCAGTGAACGAGACTACTATGGCTACACCTTC.

A remark on this clonotype: A read error may explain this, as a much larger clone is one base away. This chain joins TRBV20-1 and TRBJ1-1; D not resolved. The CDR3 is 11 residues long. Germline V lookup: CDR1 DFQATT, CDR2 SNEGSKA (reference sequence). The V end was cut by 5 bases, the J end by 7 bases, with 11 bases between. The CDR3 protein is CSADHLDEAFF. CDR3 sequence (DNA): TGCAGTGCTGACCATTTAGATGAAGCTTTCTTT.

This clonotype was observed a few times. CDR3 sequence: CASSVGGSGTDTQYF. The CDR3 nucleotides are TGTGCCAGCAGCGTAGGCGGGTCGGGCACAGATACGCAGTATTTT. This chain uses TRBV24-1 with TRBJ2-3, with D possibly matching TRBD2 (5 bases). The ends were cut back, 11 bases at V and 1 base at J, with 18 bases in the middle. The CDR3 loop spans 15 amino acids. From germline, CDR1 is KGHDR and CDR2 SFDVKD.

This clonotype has ten or more counts. The chain is built from TRBV29-1 and TRBJ1-1; D is ambiguous. The germline CDR1 and CDR2 sequences are SQVTM and ANQGSEA. The CDR3 is 13 amino acids. Trimming stripped 3 bases from V and 4 bases from J, with 12 bases between. The DNA for the CDR3 is TGCAGCGTTGAGCGGGGAGTCGGCACTGAAGCTTTCTTT. Its protein product is CSVERGVGTEAFF.

This chain joins TRBV6-5 and TRBJ2-7; D may be TRBD1 or TRBD2 (5 bases each). Germline CDR1 is MNHEY and CDR2 is SVGAGI. Trimming removed 2 bases at V and 4 bases at J, with 9 bases between. This CDR3 is 13 amino acids long. The CDR3 nucleotides read TGTGCCAGCAGTTACGGGGGAGTATACGAGCAGTACTTC. Translated: CASSYGGVYEQYF.

The rearrangement joins TRBV5-1 to TRBJ2-7; D may match TRBD1 or TRBD2 (5 bases each). V lost 3 bases and J 12 bases, leaving 16 bases between the germline ends. Per the germline V gene, CDR1 is SGHRS and CDR2 is YFSETQ. The CDR3 runs to 12 residues. The CDR3 DNA reads TGCGCCAGCAGCTCCCAAGGGACCTCCGGGTACTTC. This translates into CASSSQGTSGYF.

This chain joins TRBV7-9 and TRBJ2-7; D gene uncertain. The CDR3 extends over 13 amino acids. The V gene lost 0 bases and the J gene lost 4 bases, with 7 bases spanning the gap. Germline CDR1 reads SEHNR; CDR2 reads FQNEAQ (reference sequence). CDR3 nucleotides: TGTGCCAGCAGCTTAGCCGCACAGTACGAGCAGTACTTC. Translating it yields CASSLAAQYEQYF. The full variable domain, in which reference TRBV7-9 and TRBJ2-7 provide the parts outside the CDR3, is DTGVSQNPRHKITKRGQNVTFRCDPISEHNRLYWYRQTLGQGPEFLTYFQNEAQLEKSRLLSDRFSAERPKGSFSTLEIQRTEQGDSAMYLCASSLAAQYEQYFGPGTRLTVT.

This clonotype was picked up many times. The chain carries TRBV7-9 and TRBJ1-5, with a tentative D call TRBD1 (6 bases). This CDR3 comprises 15 residues. Trimming stripped 5 bases from V and 1 base from J, with 12 bases between. CDR1 is SEHNR, CDR2 FQNEAQ, per germline (reference sequence). The CDR3 region is CASSIQGTSNQPQHF. For the CDR3, the DNA is TGTGCCAGCAGCATACAAGGGACAAGCAATCAGCCCCAGCATTTT.

The genes are TRBV7-8 and TRBJ1-4, with D perhaps matching TRBD1 (5 bases). The V gene's germline CDR1 is SGHVS and CDR2 FQNEAQ. The CDR3 has 16 amino acids. V was clipped by 1 base and J by 4 bases, with 13 bases between them. CDR3 protein: CASSLGQTESNEKLFF. In DNA form, the CDR3 reads TGTGCCAGCAGCTTAGGCCAGACAGAAAGTAATGAAAAACTGTTTTTT.

This clonotype was seen a few times. The rearrangement links TRBV19 to TRBJ2-7, with D perhaps TRBD1 or TRBD2 (5 bases each). Germline lookup yields CDR1 LNHDA and CDR2 SQIVND (reference sequence). Trimming removed 5 bases at V and 4 bases at J, with 21 bases between. This CDR3 has 16 amino acids. CDR3 bases: TGTGCCAGTAGTGGAGTGGGGACCTCGAGGGCTTACGAGCAGTACTTC. Its protein product is CASSGVGTSRAYEQYF.

This chain uses TRBV29-1 with TRBJ1-1; TRBD1 matches 7 bases. The germline CDR1 and CDR2 sequences are SQVTM and ANQGSEA. The CDR3 is made up of 14 amino acids. V shed 6 bases, J shed 5 bases, and the junction held 12 bases outside the gene matches. The CDR3 protein is CSVSVQGDGTEAFF. The CDR3 DNA sequence: TGCAGCGTCTCTGTCCAGGGGGATGGGACTGAAGCTTTCTTT.

This clonotype was observed a handful of times. In DNA, the CDR3 is TGTGCCAGCAGTGAAGCGCATGGGAAGGGTGCGACTGAAGCTTTCTTT. Protein product: CASSEAHGKGATEAFF. This rearrangement joins TRBV2 to TRBJ1-1; D not resolved. Germline CDR1 SNHLY, CDR2 FYNNEI. Trimming took 0 bases from V and 5 from J, leaving 16 bases between them. The CDR3 loop spans 16 amino acids.

Regarding this clonotype: Because it lacks the conserved phenylalanine or tryptophan at the end, this CDR3 is likely a read error. The DNA is left out, because the CDR3 cannot be placed on it with certainty; the CDR3 is given as TCRdb lists it. The chain recombines TRBV29-1 with TRBJ2-3; the D call in the table, TRBD1, was not verified against the DNA. The CDR3 is 10 amino acids long, termini counted. Germline CDR1 SQVTM, CDR2 ANQGSEA. This CDR3 is CSADRTNGGY.

The chain is built from TRBV9 and TRBJ2-5; 8 nucleotides match TRBD2. Trimming at V came to 3 bases and at J to 2 bases, leaving 3 bases not matched to a gene. In germline, CDR1 is SGDLS, CDR2 YYNGEE. The CDR3 is 14 amino acids. CDR3 sequence: CASSEGLDQETQYF. The DNA for the CDR3 is TGTGCCAGCAGCGAGGGACTAGATCAAGAGACCCAGTACTTC.

This sequence joins TRBV9 and TRBJ1-1, with D unresolved. V lost 4 bases and J lost 0, with 13 bases in between. CDR3 length: 15 amino acids. The germline CDR1 and CDR2 sequences are SGDLS and YYNGEE. CDR3: CASSHEGPLNTEAFF. CDR3 coding DNA: TGTGCCAGCAGCCATGAAGGGCCCCTGAACACTGAAGCTTTCTTT. Full variable domain (remainder filled in from reference TRBV9 and TRBJ1-1): DSGVTQTPKHLITATGQRVTLRCSPRSGDLSVYWYQQSLDQGLQFLIQYYNGEERAKGNILERFSAQQFPDLHSELNLSSLELGDSALYFCASSHEGPLNTEAFFGQGTRLTVV.

This clonotype was counted only a few times. The chain recombines TRBV7-9 with TRBJ2-7; D may be TRBD1 or TRBD2 (5 bases each). Germline CDR1 SEHNR, CDR2 FQNEAQ (reference sequence). CDR3 size: 12 residues. V was trimmed by 5 bases and J by 6 bases, leaving 11 bases between them. The chain's CDR3 is CASSQGRVEQYF. CDR3 coding DNA: TGTGCCAGCAGCCAGGGACGTGTCGAGCAGTACTTC.

The chain has TRBV9 and TRBJ1-3, with D perhaps matching TRBD1 (5 bases). CDR1 and CDR2 (germline): SGDLS, YYNGEE. The V end was cut by 0 bases, the J end by 5 bases, with 15 bases between. The CDR3 length is 16 residues. CDR3 in DNA: TGTGCCAGCAGCGTAGACCTTGGGGGTATAAGAAACACCATATATTTT. This gives the protein CASSVDLGGIRNTIYF. The full variable domain, with the rest looked up from reference TRBV9 and TRBJ1-3, is DSGVTQTPKHLITATGQRVTLRCSPRSGDLSVYWYQQSLDQGLQFLIQYYNGEERAKGNILERFSAQQFPDLHSELNLSSLELGDSALYFCASSVDLGGIRNTIYFGEGSWLTVV.

The rearrangement uses TRBV11-1 and TRBJ2-7; 7 positions match TRBD2. Germline loops: CDR1 SGHAT, CDR2 FQDESV (reference sequence). The CDR3 has 14 amino acids. With 3 bases clipped from V and 5 bases from J, the junction kept 7 bases outside the gene matches. The CDR3 DNA follows: TGTGCCAGCAGCTTGCCGGGGGGAGCGGACGAGCAGTACTTC. It codes for CASSLPGGADEQYF.

This clonotype was detected only a few times. The gene calls are TRBV9 and TRBJ2-7; TRBD1 matches at 8 bases. This CDR3 spans 15 amino acids. Trimming took 3 bases from V and 2 from J; bases not matched to a gene: 7. Germline V CDR1 and CDR2: SGDLS, YYNGEE. The CDR3 region is CASSARTGPAYEQYF. In DNA form, the CDR3 reads TGTGCCAGCAGCGCTCGGACAGGGCCGGCCTACGAGCAGTACTTC.

This clonotype was seen repeatedly, ten times or more. The chain has TRBV29-1 and TRBJ2-5; 10 nucleotides line up with TRBD2. CDR3 size: 13 residues. With 7 bases clipped from V and 5 bases from J, the junction kept 7 bases outside the gene matches. Germline V CDR1 and CDR2: SQVTM, ANQGSEA. The CDR3 protein is CSATSGRGETQYF. CDR3 bases: TGCAGCGCGACCAGCGGGAGGGGGGAGACCCAGTACTTC.

The genes are TRBV20-1 and TRBJ1-6, with no clear D. The germline V gene encodes CDR1 DFQATT and CDR2 SNEGSKA (reference sequence). V was cut by 0 bases and J by 7 bases, with 10 bases left in between. This CDR3 comprises 14 residues. CDR3 amino acids: CSARDLGGNSPLHF. CDR3 bases: TGCAGTGCTAGAGATCTGGGAGGGAATTCACCCCTCCACTTT.

At least ten counts were recorded for this clonotype. V usage is TRBV19 and J usage is TRBJ1-1; TRBD1 might be the D (5 bases). The V gene's germline CDR1 is LNHDA and CDR2 SQIVND (reference sequence). The V and J ends lost 5 bases and 6 bases respectively, with 10 bases between them. The CDR3 sequence is 12 residues long. CDR3 coding DNA: TGTGCCAGTAGTCCGTGGGGGTCTGAAGCTTTCTTT. This translates into CASSPWGSEAFF.

This sequence joins TRBV28 and TRBJ1-1; tentatively, D is TRBD1 (6 bases). The CDR3 totals 14 residues. Trimming removed 10 bases from V and 0 bases from J, with 15 bases in between. Germline-derived CDR1 and CDR2 are MDHEN and SYDVKM. CDR3 in amino acids: CATRMDRLNTEAFF. The CDR3 DNA reads TGTGCCACCCGGATGGACAGATTGAACACTGAAGCTTTCTTT.

A word on this clonotype: This may come from a read error, since a much larger clone is one base off. The rearrangement uses TRBV14 and TRBJ1-2; no definite D call. The V end lost 4 bases, the J end lost 6 bases, and 12 bases lay between the germline ends. In germline, CDR1 is SGHDN, CDR2 FVKESK. The CDR3 covers 13 residues. Written as DNA, the CDR3 is TGTGCCAGCAGCCCCGACGGGGTCCATGGCTACACCTTC. This codes for CASSPDGVHGYTF.

This clonotype was seen a handful of times. This could be a read error, since a much larger clone is one nucleotide away. The rearrangement links TRBV2 to TRBJ1-4, with 8 bases aligning to TRBD1. From germline, CDR1 is SNHLY and CDR2 FYNNEI. The CDR3 contains 14 residues. V was pared by 3 bases and J by 7 bases, with 4 bases of the junction left unmatched. DNA for the CDR3: TGTGCCAGCAGTGACGGAGGGACAGGTGAAAAACTGTTTTTT. It yields the protein CASSDGGTGEKLFF.

Only a few counts were recorded for this clonotype. This chain links TRBV20-1 with TRBJ2-5, with TRBD2 identical over 9 bases. This CDR3 is 15 amino acids long. Trimming took 2 bases from V and 2 from J; bases not matched to a gene: 6. CDR1 DFQATT and CDR2 SNEGSKA come from the germline V gene (reference sequence). CDR3 bases: TGCAGTGCTAGACTAGCGGGGAGCCTACAAGAGACCCAGTACTTC. Its translation: CSARLAGSLQETQYF.

Turning to this clonotype: The missing conserved phenylalanine or tryptophan at the end of this CDR3 makes a read error likely. The genes are TRBV9 and TRBJ2-7, with 8 bases matching TRBD2. J lost 7 bases, V lost 0 bases, and 3 bases had no gene match. The CDR3 consists of 13 residues. The germline gives CDR1 SGDLS, CDR2 YYNGEE. CDR3 sequence (DNA): TGTGCCAGCAGCGTAGAGACTAGCGATGAGCAGTACCTC. Translating gives CASSVETSDEQYL.

In this sample, this clonotype turned up many times. The chain combines TRBV20-1 with TRBJ1-1; D is unclear. CDR1 and CDR2 (germline): DFQATT, SNEGSKA (reference sequence). Trimming stripped 6 bases from V and 4 bases from J, with 18 bases between. CDR3 size: 14 residues. The CDR3 here is CSAAVWVHATEAFF. CDR3 nucleotides: TGCAGTGCGGCGGTTTGGGTTCATGCCACTGAAGCTTTCTTT.

V and J are TRBV7-2 and TRBJ2-7; a weak D match, TRBD2 (5 bases). There are 15 residues in the CDR3. Germline-derived CDR1 and CDR2 are SGHTA and FQGNSA. V was pared by 5 bases and J by 4 bases, with 18 bases between. The CDR3 sequence: CASSPSSTREYEQYF. CDR3 nucleotides: TGTGCCAGCAGCCCTTCCTCGACCCGGGAATACGAGCAGTACTTC.